This TCR beta chain was identified during a study of blood T cells in healthy people across ages. Sample-barcoded 5' priming and a J-beta primer mix drove a second PCR of roughly 6 to 12 cycles. Each cDNA molecule carried a tag from a template-switch adaptor that contained 12 random nucleotides. TCRdb used MiXCR to reprocess the 5' RACE reads, holding one entry per CDR3 protein. In the table there are roughly 2 million distinct CDR3 sequences, around half of which are singletons. Study-level findings and limits: Strong correlation existed between TCR beta diversity and naive T cell percentage. It was the long-lived donors that had more naive CD4+ cells and higher diversity than aged donors.

The sample holds a few counts of this clonotype. Its antigen remains unidentified. Trimming cost V 5 bases and J 6 bases; bases outside gene matches: 13. This CDR3 spans 16 amino acids. CDR1 and CDR2 from the germline V gene are LGHNA and YSLEER. Per sample, extraction of total RNA gave at least 5.5 micrograms in every case. Material: blood. This chain connects TRBV4-3 to TRBJ2-4; 7 bases are a match to TRBD1. This TCR was recovered from a woman aged 40 to 50 in good health. CDR3 sequence reads: CASSATDQGDGNIQYF. In DNA form, the CDR3 reads TGCGCCAGCAGCGCGACGGATCAGGGGGATGGAAACATTCAGTACTTC.